The present entry profiles one T cell receptor beta chain with its context. Its specificity is not known. Germline V CDR1 and CDR2: MNHNS, SASEGT. The CDR3 has 12 amino acids. The V end lost 8 bases, the J end lost 2 bases, and 10 bases lay between the germline ends. Both 60 Vbeta primers and 13 Jbeta primers went into the PCR. Profiled with immunoSEQ multiplex PCR; TCRdb holds only in-frame clones, not every one. The data show around 140,000 clones, 60% to 85% seen once. These data belong to a study of cytomegalovirus exposure and HLA in healthy donors. Findings and caveats of the study: Donors belonging to an Asian-associated ancestry cluster reportedly showed fewer N-insertions in productive TCRs than the approximately 700-donor mean, according to what a later analysis found. Researchers counted approximately 160 TCR beta chains as cytomegalovirus-associated. The CMV antigen specificity of a few CMV-associated chains was confirmed through in vitro analysis.

The TCR originated in a man between 35 and 55 years old in good health and CMV-seropositive. Material: PBMCs. V and J are TRBV6-1 and TRBJ2-7; possibly TRBD1 for D (5 bases). The CDR3 sequence: CASGPRAYEQYF. The CDR3 nucleotides are TGTGCCAGCGGTCCCAGGGCCTACGAGCAGTACTTC.